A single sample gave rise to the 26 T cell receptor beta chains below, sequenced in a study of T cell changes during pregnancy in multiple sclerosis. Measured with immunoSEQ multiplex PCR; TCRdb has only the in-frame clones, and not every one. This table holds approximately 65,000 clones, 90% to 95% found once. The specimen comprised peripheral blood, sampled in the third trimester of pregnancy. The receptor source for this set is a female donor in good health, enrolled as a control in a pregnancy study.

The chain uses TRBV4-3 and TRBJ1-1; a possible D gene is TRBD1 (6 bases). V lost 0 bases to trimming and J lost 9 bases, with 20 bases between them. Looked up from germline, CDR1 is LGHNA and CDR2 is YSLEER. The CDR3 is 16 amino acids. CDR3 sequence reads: CASSQDAGAGLNKAFF. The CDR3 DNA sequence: TGCGCCAGCAGCCAAGATGCGGGGGCAGGGTTGAACAAAGCTTTCTTT.

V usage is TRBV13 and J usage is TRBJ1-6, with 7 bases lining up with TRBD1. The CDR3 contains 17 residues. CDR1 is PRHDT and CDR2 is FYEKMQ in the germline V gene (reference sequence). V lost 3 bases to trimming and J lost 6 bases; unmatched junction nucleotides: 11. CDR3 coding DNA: TGTGCCAGCAGCTTGGGCCCCTGGGGGACAGCTAATTCACCCCTCCACTTT. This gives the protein CASSLGPWGTANSPLHF.

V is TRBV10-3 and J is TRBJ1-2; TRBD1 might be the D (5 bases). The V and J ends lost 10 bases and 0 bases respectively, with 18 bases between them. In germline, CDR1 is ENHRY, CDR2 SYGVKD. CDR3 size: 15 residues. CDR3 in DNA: TGTGCCACCACCCAGCAGACAGTAGCTAACTATGGCTACACCTTC. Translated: CATTQQTVANYGYTF.

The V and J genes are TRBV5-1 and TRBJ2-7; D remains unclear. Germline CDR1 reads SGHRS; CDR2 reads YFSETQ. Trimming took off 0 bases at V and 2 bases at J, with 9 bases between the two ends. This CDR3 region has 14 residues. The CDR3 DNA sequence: TGCGCCAGCAGCTTGGACTATCGCACCTACGAGCAGTACTTC. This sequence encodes CASSLDYRTYEQYF. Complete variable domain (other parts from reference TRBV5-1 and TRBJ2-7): KAGVTQTPRYLIKTRGQQVTLSCSPISGHRSVSWYQQTPGQGLQFLFEYFSETQRNKGNFPGRFSGRQFSNSRSEMNVSTLELGDSALYLCASSLDYRTYEQYFGPGTRLTVT.

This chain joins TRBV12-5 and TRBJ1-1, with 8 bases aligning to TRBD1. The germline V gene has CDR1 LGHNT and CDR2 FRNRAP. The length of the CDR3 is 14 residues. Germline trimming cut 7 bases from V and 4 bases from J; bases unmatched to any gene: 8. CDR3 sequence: CASARSGGPTEAFF. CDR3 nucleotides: TGTGCTAGTGCCCGCTCAGGGGGCCCCACTGAAGCTTTCTTT.

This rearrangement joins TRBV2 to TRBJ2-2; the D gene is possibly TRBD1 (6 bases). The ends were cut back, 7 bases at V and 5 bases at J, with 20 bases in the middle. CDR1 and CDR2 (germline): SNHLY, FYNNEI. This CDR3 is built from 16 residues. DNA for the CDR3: TGTGCCAGCAAGCGAGAGGGGGTGATGAGAACCGGGGAGCTGTTTTTT. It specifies CASKREGVMRTGELFF. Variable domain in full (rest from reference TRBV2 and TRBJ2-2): EPEVTQTPSHQVTQMGQEVILRCVPISNHLYFYWYRQILGQKVEFLVSFYNNEISEKSEIFDDQFSVERPDGSNFTLKIRSTKLEDSAMYFCASKREGVMRTGELFFGEGSRLTVL.

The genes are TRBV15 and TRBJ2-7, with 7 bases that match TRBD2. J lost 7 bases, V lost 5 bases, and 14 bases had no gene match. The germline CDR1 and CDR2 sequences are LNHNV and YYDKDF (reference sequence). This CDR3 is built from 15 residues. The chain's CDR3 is CATSPGLVFSQEQYF. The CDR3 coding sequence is TGTGCCACCAGCCCCGGACTAGTTTTCTCCCAGGAGCAGTACTTC.

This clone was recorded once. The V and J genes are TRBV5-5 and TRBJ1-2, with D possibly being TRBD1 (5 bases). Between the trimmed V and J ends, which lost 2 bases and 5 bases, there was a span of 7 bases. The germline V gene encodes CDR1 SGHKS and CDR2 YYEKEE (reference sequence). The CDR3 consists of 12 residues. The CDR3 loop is CASSLSGYGYTF. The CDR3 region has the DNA TGTGCCAGCAGCTTATCAGGGTATGGCTACACCTTC.

CDR3 bases: TGTGCCAGCACGACAGGGGGGATAGTTAGCAATCAGCCCCAGCATTTT. It yields the protein CASTTGGIVSNQPQHF. The V and J genes are TRBV28 and TRBJ1-5; 9 positions match TRBD1. The CDR3 length is 16 residues. V gave up 7 bases and J gave up 0 bases; unmatched junction bases: 7. CDR1 is MDHEN, CDR2 SYDVKM, per germline.

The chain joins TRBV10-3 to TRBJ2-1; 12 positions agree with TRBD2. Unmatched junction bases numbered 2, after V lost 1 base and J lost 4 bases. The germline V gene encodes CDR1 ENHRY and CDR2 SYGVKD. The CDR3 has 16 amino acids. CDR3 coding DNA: TGTGCCATCAGTGAGTTGCTAGCGGGGGGGTACAATGAGCAGTTCTTC. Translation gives CAISELLAGGYNEQFF.

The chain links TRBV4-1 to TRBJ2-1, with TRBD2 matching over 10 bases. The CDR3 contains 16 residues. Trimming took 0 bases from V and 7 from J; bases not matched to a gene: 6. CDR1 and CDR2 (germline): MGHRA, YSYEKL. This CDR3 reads CASSQDIRSGGNEQFF. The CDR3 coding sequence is TGCGCCAGCAGCCAAGATATTCGTAGCGGGGGGAATGAGCAGTTCTTC.

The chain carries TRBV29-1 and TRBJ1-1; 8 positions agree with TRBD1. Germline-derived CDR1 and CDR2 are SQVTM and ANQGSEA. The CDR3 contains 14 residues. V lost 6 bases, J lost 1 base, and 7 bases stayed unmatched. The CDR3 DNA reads TGCAGCGTCCCGGGACAGGCAAAGAACACTGAAGCTTTCTTT. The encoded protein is CSVPGQAKNTEAFF.

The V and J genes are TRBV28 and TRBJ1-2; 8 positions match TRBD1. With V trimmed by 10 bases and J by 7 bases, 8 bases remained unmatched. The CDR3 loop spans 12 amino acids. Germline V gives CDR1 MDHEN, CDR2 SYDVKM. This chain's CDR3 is CATWTGTSGYTF. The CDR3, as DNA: TGTGCCACCTGGACAGGGACGAGTGGCTACACCTTC.

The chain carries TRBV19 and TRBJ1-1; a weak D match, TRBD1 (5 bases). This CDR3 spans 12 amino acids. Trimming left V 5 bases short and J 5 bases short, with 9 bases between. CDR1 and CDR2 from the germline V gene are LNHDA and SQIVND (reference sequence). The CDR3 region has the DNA TGTGCCAGTAGTTGGGGGGGAACTGAAGCTTTCTTT. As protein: CASSWGGTEAFF.

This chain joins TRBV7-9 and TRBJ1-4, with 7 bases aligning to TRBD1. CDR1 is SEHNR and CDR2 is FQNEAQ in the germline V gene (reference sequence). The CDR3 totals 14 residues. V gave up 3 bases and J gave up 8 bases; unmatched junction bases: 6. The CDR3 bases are TGTGCCAGCAGCTTTGCACAGGGGAAAGAAAAACTGTTTTTT. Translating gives CASSFAQGKEKLFF.

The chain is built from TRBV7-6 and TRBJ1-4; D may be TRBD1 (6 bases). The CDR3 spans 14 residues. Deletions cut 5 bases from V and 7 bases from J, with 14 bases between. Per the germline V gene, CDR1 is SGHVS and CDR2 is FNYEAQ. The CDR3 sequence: CASSPGTTVEKLFF. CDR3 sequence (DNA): TGTGCCAGCAGCCCCGGGACAACGGTTGAAAAACTGTTTTTT.

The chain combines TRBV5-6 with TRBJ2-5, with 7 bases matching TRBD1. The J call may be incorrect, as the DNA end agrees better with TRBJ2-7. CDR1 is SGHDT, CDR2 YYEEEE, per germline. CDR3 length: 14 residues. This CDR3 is CASSFGTADYEQYF. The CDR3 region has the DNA TGTGCCAGCAGCTTCGGGACAGCCGATTACGAGCAGTACTTC.

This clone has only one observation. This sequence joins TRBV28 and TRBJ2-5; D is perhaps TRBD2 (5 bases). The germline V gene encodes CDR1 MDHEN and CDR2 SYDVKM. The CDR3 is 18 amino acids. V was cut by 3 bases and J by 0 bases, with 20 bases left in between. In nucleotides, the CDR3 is TGTGCCAGCAGTTTCCGCGCGGAGGCAGGACCGTACCAAGAGACCCAGTACTTC. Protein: CASSFRAEAGPYQETQYF.

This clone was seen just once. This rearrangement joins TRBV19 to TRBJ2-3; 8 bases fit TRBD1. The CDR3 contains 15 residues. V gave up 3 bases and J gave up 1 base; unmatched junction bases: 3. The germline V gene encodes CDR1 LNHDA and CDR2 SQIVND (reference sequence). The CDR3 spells CASSILTGGTDTQYF. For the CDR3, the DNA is TGTGCCAGTAGTATCTTGACAGGGGGCACAGATACGCAGTATTTT.

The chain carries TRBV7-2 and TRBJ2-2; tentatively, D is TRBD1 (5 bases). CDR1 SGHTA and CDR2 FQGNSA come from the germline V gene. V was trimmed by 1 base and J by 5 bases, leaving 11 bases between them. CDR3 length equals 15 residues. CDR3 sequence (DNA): TGTGCCAGCAGCTTAGTGGGGCTGGGGACCGGGGAGCTGTTTTTT. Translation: CASSLVGLGTGELFF. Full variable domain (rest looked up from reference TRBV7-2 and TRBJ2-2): GAGVSQSPSNKVTEKGKDVELRCDPISGHTALYWYRQSLGQGLEFLIYFQGNSAPDKSGLPSDRFSAERTGGSVSTLTIQRTQQEDSAVYLCASSLVGLGTGELFFGEGSRLTVL.

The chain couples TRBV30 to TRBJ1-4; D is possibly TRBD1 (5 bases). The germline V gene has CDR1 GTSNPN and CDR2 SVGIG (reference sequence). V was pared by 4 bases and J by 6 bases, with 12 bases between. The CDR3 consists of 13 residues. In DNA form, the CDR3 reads TGTGCCTGGACCCCGGGGGGGGATGAAAAACTGTTTTTT. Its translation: CAWTPGGDEKLFF.

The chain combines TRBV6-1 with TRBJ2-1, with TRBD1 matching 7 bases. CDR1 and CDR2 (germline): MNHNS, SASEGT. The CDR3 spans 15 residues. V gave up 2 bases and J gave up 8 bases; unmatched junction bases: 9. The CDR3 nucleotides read TGTGCCAGCAGTGAAAGTTGGCAGGGGGTACATGAGCAGTTCTTC. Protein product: CASSESWQGVHEQFF.

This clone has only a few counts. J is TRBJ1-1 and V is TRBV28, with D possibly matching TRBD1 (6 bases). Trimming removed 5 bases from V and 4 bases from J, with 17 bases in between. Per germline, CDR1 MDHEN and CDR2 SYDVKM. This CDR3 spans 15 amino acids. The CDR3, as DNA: TGTGCCAGCAGTCCTCCACAGGGTGCGGGCACTGAAGCTTTCTTT. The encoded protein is CASSPPQGAGTEAFF. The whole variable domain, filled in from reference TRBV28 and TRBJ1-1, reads DVKVTQSSRYLVKRTGEKVFLECVQDMDHENMFWYRQDPGLGLRLIYFSYDVKMKEKGDIPEGYSVSREKKERFSLILESASTNQTSMYLCASSPPQGAGTEAFFGQGTRLTVV.

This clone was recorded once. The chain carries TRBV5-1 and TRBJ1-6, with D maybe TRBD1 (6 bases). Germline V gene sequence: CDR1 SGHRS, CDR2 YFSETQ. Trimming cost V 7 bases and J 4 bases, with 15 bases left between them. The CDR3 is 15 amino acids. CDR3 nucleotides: TGCGCCAGCGCCCAAGGACAGCCTTATAATTCACCCCTCCACTTT. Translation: CASAQGQPYNSPLHF.

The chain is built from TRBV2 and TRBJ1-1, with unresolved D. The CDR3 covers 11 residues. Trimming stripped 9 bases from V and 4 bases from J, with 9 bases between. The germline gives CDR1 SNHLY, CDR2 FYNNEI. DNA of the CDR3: TGTGCCAGGGCAGAGGGCACTGAAGCTTTCTTT. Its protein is CARAEGTEAFF. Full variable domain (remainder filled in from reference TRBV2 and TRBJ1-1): EPEVTQTPSHQVTQMGQEVILRCVPISNHLYFYWYRQILGQKVEFLVSFYNNEISEKSEIFDDQFSVERPDGSNFTLKIRSTKLEDSAMYFCARAEGTEAFFGQGTRLTVV.

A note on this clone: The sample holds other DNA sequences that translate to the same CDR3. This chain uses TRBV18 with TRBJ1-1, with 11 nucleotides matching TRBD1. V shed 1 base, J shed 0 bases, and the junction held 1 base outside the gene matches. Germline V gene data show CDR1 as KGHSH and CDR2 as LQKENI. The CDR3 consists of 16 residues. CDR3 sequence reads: CASSPRTGGMNTEAFF. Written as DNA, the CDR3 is TGTGCCAGCTCACCACGGACAGGGGGCATGAACACTGAAGCTTTCTTT.